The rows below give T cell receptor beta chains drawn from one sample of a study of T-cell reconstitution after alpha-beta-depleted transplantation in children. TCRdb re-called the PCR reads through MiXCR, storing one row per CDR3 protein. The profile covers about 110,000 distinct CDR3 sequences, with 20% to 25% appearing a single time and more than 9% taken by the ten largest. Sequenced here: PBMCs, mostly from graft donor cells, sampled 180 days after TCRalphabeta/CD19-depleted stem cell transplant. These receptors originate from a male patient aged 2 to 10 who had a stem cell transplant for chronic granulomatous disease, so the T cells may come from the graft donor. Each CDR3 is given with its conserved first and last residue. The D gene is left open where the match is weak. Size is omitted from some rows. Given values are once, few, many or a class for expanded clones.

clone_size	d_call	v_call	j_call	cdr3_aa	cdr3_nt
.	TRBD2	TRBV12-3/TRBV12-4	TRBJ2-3	CASSLGLSGDTQYF	TGTGCCAGCAGTTTGGGACTATCGGGGGATACGCAGTATTTT
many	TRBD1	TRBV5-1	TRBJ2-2	CASRSPGQQNTGELFF	TGCGCCAGCAGGTCTCCGGGACAGCAAAACACCGGGGAGCTGTTTTTT
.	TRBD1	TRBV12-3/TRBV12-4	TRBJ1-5	CASSLGQGFQPQHF	TGTGCCAGCAGTCTGGGACAGGGGTTCCAGCCCCAGCATTTT
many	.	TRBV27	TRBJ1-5	CASSRTASIGGHQPQHF	TGTGCCAGCAGTCGCACCGCTTCAATAGGGGGTCACCAGCCCCAGCATTTT
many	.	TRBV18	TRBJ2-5	CASSGWRGRQETQYF	TGTGCCAGCTCAGGGTGGAGAGGAAGGCAAGAGACCCAGTACTTC
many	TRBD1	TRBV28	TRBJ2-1	CASSPRDRGKQFF	TGTGCCAGCAGTCCTAGGGACAGGGGAAAGCAGTTCTTC
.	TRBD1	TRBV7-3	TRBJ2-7	CASSLFPGGGYEQYF	TGTGCCAGCAGCTTATTTCCAGGGGGCGGGTACGAGCAGTACTTC
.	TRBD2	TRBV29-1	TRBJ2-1	CSVPMIGGANEQFF	TGCAGCGTTCCCATGATCGGGGGGGCCAATGAGCAGTTCTTC
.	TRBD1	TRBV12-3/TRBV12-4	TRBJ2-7	CASSPQGFVYEQYF	TGTGCCAGCAGCCCACAGGGGTTTGTGTACGAGCAGTACTTC
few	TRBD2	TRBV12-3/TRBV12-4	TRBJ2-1	CASSLRTSGGSYNEQFF	TGTGCCAGCAGTTTACGGACTAGCGGGGGGTCCTACAATGAGCAGTTCTTC
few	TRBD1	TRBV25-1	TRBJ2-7	CASSGPGQGNSEQYF	TGTGCCAGCAGCGGTCCGGGACAGGGGAATTCCGAGCAGTACTTC
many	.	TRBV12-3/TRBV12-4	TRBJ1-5	CASSLKGYSNQPQHF	TGTGCCAGCAGTTTAAAGGGGTATAGCAATCAGCCCCAGCATTTT
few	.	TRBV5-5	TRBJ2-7	CASSLDPGKVGEQYF	TGTGCCAGCAGCTTGGATCCGGGGAAGGTAGGCGAGCAGTACTTC
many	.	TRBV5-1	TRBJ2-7	CASSLEPGKVSYEQYF	TGCGCCAGCAGCTTGGAACCGGGAAAGGTCTCCTACGAGCAGTACTTC
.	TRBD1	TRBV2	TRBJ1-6	CASCPGTVNSPLHF	TGTGCCAGCTGTCCCGGGACAGTTAATTCCCCCCTCCACTTT
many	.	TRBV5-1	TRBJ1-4	CASSSWPNEKLFF	TGCGCCAGCAGCTCCTGGCCGAATGAAAAACTGTTTTTT
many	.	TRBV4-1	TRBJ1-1	CASSQAGVRTEAFF	TGCGCCAGCAGCCAAGCAGGGGTGAGGACTGAAGCTTTCTTT
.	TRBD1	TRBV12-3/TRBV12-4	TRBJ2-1	CASSHSGTGDNNEQFF	TGTGCCAGCAGCCATTCCGGGACAGGGGACAACAATGAGCAGTTCTTC
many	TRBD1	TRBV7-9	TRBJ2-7	CASSKLPGQGLDEQYF	TGTGCCAGCAGCAAGCTCCCGGGACAGGGACTCGACGAGCAGTACTTC
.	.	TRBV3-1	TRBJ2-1	CASSHGLLGNEQFF	TGTGCCAGCAGCCATGGGCTATTGGGCAATGAGCAGTTCTTC
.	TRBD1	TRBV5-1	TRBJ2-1	CASSLGQGMGEQFF	TGCGCCAGCAGCTTGGGACAGGGTATGGGCGAGCAGTTCTTC
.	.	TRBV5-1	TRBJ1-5	CASSLSGEQPQHF	TGCGCCAGCAGCTTGTCAGGGGAACAGCCCCAGCATTTT
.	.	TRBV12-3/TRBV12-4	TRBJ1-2	CASSKWTARTSGYTF	TGTGCCAGCAGTAAATGGACAGCGCGAACCTCTGGCTACACCTTC
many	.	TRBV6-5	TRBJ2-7	CASISTTLDYEQYF	TGTGCCAGCATTAGCACTACCCTGGATTACGAGCAGTACTTC
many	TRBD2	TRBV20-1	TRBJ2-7	CSATGTSSYEQYF	TGCAGTGCTACCGGGACTAGCTCCTACGAGCAGTACTTC
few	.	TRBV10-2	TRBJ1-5	CASSAGMNQPQHF	TGCGCCAGCAGTGCCGGGATGAATCAGCCCCAGCATTTT
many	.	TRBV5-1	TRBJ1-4	CASSLGGFGEKLFF	TGCGCCAGCAGCTTGGGGGGATTCGGTGAAAAACTGTTTTTT
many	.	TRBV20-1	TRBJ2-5	CSASPTREPETQYF	TGCAGTGCTAGCCCTACTAGGGAACCAGAGACCCAGTACTTC
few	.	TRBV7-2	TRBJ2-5	CASSLGRGSQETQYF	TGTGCCAGCAGCTTAGGACGAGGAAGTCAAGAGACCCAGTACTTC
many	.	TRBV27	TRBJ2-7	CASSRGGTYEQYF	TGTGCCAGCAGCAGGGGTGGAACCTACGAGCAGTACTTC
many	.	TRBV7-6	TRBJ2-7	CASSLVSTFGEQYF	TGTGCCAGCAGCTTAGTTTCCACCTTCGGCGAGCAGTACTTC
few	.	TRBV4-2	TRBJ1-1	CASSQDRGEAFF	TGTGCCAGCAGCCAAGATAGGGGAGAAGCTTTCTTT
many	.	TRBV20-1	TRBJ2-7	CSAREGDLPSYEQYF	TGCAGTGCTAGAGAAGGGGACTTACCCTCCTACGAGCAGTACTTC
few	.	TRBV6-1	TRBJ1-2	CASSRDLNYGYTF	TGTGCCAGCAGTCGGGACCTAAACTATGGCTACACCTTC
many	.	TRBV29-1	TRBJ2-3	CSVSSWGTDTQYF	TGCAGCGTTAGCAGTTGGGGCACAGATACGCAGTATTTT
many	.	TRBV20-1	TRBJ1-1	CSAATLNTEAFF	TGCAGTGCAGCCACACTGAACACTGAAGCTTTCTTT
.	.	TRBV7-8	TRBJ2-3	CASSPSRLSTDTQYF	TGTGCCAGCAGCCCATCCCGTCTAAGCACAGATACGCAGTATTTT
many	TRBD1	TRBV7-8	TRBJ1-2	CASSLLYRDRAYGYTF	TGTGCCAGCAGCTTATTATACCGGGACAGGGCCTATGGCTACACCTTC
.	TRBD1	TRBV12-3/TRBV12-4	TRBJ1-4	CASRSRQGPDEKLFF	TGTGCCAGCAGATCGAGACAGGGGCCGGATGAAAAACTGTTTTTT
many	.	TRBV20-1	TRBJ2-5	CSARRAVQETQYF	TGCAGTGCTAGAAGGGCAGTTCAAGAGACCCAGTACTTC
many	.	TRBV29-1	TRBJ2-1	CSTQSSYNEQFF	TGCAGCACCCAGAGCTCCTACAATGAGCAGTTCTTC
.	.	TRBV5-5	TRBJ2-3	CASSTKGGLLTDTQYF	TGTGCCAGCAGTACCAAAGGGGGACTACTCACAGATACGCAGTATTTT
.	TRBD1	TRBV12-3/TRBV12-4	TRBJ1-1	CASSPQGALTEAFF	TGTGCCAGCAGTCCACAGGGGGCGTTGACTGAAGCTTTCTTT
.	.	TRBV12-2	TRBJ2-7	CASRLVKQVGLAVSYEQYF	TGTGCAAGTCGCTTAGTAAAACAGGTCGGACTAGCGGTCTCCTACGAGCAGTACTTC
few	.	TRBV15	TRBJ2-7	CATSRDHRANEQYF	TGTGCCACCAGCAGAGACCACAGGGCCAACGAGCAGTACTTC
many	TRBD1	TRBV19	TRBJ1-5	CASSIFPGGQGRNQPQHF	TGTGCCAGTAGTATATTCCCTGGAGGACAGGGCCGCAATCAGCCCCAGCATTTT
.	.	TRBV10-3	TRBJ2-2	CAISGRVSGELFF	TGTGCCATCAGTGGAAGGGTATCCGGGGAGCTGTTTTTT
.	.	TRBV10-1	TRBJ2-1	CASSERRIGTDEQFF	TGCGCCAGCAGTGAAAGGAGGATCGGCACCGATGAGCAGTTCTTC
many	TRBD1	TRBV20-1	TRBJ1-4	CSAIPGQGHEKLFF	TGCAGTGCAATCCCGGGACAGGGACATGAAAAACTGTTTTTT
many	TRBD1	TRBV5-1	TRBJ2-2	CASSLGTGSGELFF	TGCGCCAGCAGCTTGGGGACAGGGTCCGGGGAGCTGTTTTTT
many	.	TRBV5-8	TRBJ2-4	CASSSTAKNIQYF	TGTGCCAGCAGCTCAACGGCCAAAAACATTCAGTACTTC
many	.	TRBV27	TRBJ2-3	CASSLSKSGTQYF	TGTGCCAGCAGTTTATCGAAGTCAGGTACGCAGTATTTT
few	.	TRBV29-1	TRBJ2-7	CSVTPGLAPYEQYF	TGCAGCGTTACCCCGGGACTGGCCCCCTACGAGCAGTACTTC
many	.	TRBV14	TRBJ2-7	CASSQERELYEQYF	TGTGCCAGCAGCCAAGAAAGGGAACTCTACGAGCAGTACTTC
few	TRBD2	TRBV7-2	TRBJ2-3	CASSSGLGGSSDTQYF	TGTGCCAGCAGCTCTGGGTTGGGCGGGAGTTCAGATACGCAGTATTTT
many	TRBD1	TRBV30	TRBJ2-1	CAWDREYNEQFF	TGTGCCTGGGACAGGGAATACAATGAGCAGTTCTTC
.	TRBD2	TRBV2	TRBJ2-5	CASSGSGTIQTQYF	TGTGCCAGCAGTGGTAGCGGGACTATTCAGACCCAGTACTTC
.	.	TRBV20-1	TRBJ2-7	CSAREASLTYEQYF	TGCAGTGCTAGAGAGGCGAGTCTTACCTACGAGCAGTACTTC
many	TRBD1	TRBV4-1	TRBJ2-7	CASSQGDRPLEQYF	TGCGCCAGCAGCCAAGGGGACAGGCCCTTGGAGCAGTACTTC